Listed below are T cell receptor beta chains from one sample, sequenced in a study of OX40 agonist ivuxolimab in advanced cancers. The table came from immunoSEQ multiplex PCR; TCRdb's copy has only in-frame clones and leaves some out. The table has 55,000 or so clones, roughly 86% seen once. The specimen comprised CD4+ or CD8+ T cells sorted from blood, sampled in a trial of the OX40 agonist ivuxolimab. These receptors all stem from an adult with an advanced solid tumor such as melanoma, head and neck, liver or kidney cancer. CDR3s include the opening cysteine and the closing phenylalanine or tryptophan. The order of the fields is J gene, V gene, CDR3 protein.

J gene: TRBJ2-7; V gene: TRBV25-1; CDR3 protein: CASSYEQYF
J gene: TRBJ1-2; V gene: TRBV11-3; CDR3 protein: CASSMTHGYTF
J gene: TRBJ2-3; V gene: TRBV4-1; CDR3 protein: CASSRPGLANSDTQYF
J gene: TRBJ1-1; V gene: TRBV7-6; CDR3 protein: CASSARAGSNTEAFF
J gene: TRBJ2-5; V gene: TRBV2; CDR3 protein: CASSEFPLIREQYF
J gene: TRBJ2-5; V gene: TRBV18; CDR3 protein: CASSPGTVETQYF
J gene: TRBJ1-1; V gene: TRBV9; CDR3 protein: CASSVAGSGHGTEAFF
J gene: TRBJ1-6; V gene: TRBV9; CDR3 protein: CASSPKAQGYNSPLHF
J gene: TRBJ2-5; V gene: TRBV7-2; CDR3 protein: CASSRYQETQYF
J gene: TRBJ2-2; V gene: TRBV5-1; CDR3 protein: CASTPGTPGTGELFF
J gene: TRBJ2-1; V gene: TRBV5-1; CDR3 protein: CASSDGSGGNNEQFF
J gene: TRBJ2-1; V gene: TRBV28; CDR3 protein: CASSSQRQGSVEQFF
J gene: TRBJ2-7; V gene: TRBV18; CDR3 protein: CASSAQADSYEQYF
J gene: TRBJ1-2; V gene: TRBV28; CDR3 protein: CASSEGLYYGYTF
J gene: TRBJ1-1; V gene: TRBV28; CDR3 protein: CASSLIGQMGEAFF
J gene: TRBJ1-5; V gene: TRBV19; CDR3 protein: CASSTPVRGRYSNQPQHF
J gene: TRBJ2-3; V gene: TRBV11-3; CDR3 protein: CASSLGLAGDTDTQYF
J gene: TRBJ2-7; V gene: TRBV15; CDR3 protein: CATSRGVPSYEQYF
J gene: TRBJ2-1; V gene: TRBV25-1; CDR3 protein: CASSVARGLGEQFF
J gene: TRBJ1-1; V gene: TRBV10-3; CDR3 protein: CAISESLGARGGNTEAFF
J gene: TRBJ1-1; V gene: TRBV5-1; CDR3 protein: CASSGKVATEAFF
J gene: TRBJ2-2; V gene: TRBV12-5; CDR3 protein: CASGLDSGQGKIGELFF
J gene: TRBJ1-1; V gene: TRBV10-3; CDR3 protein: CAISESQGTEAFF
J gene: TRBJ2-1; V gene: TRBV19; CDR3 protein: CASSIGGGGYNEQFF
J gene: TRBJ1-1; V gene: TRBV30; CDR3 protein: CAWSGGENTEAFF
J gene: TRBJ1-6; V gene: TRBV28; CDR3 protein: CASRPPGHTNNSPLHF
J gene: TRBJ2-7; V gene: TRBV6-5; CDR3 protein: CASNKQGAWEQYF
J gene: TRBJ1-2; V gene: TRBV4-2; CDR3 protein: CASSQGIAGAYGYTF
J gene: TRBJ2-3; V gene: TRBV9; CDR3 protein: CASSVAGFLDTQYF
J gene: TRBJ2-7; V gene: TRBV28; CDR3 protein: CASLSGSGVYEQYF
J gene: TRBJ2-2; V gene: TRBV11-2; CDR3 protein: CASSPSVRANTGELFF
J gene: TRBJ2-7; V gene: TRBV4-1; CDR3 protein: CASSHRDTGTEQYF
J gene: TRBJ1-2; V gene: TRBV6-6; CDR3 protein: CASSYSRTDGYTF
J gene: TRBJ1-4; V gene: TRBV18; CDR3 protein: CASSSQGNANEKLFF
J gene: TRBJ2-1; V gene: TRBV18; CDR3 protein: CASSPPGQGPKGNEQFF
J gene: TRBJ2-7; V gene: TRBV6-6; CDR3 protein: CASRPLAGGPNEQYF